This T cell receptor (beta chain) was captured in a study of T cell changes during pregnancy in multiple sclerosis. The CDR3 has 13 amino acids. CDR1 and CDR2 from the germline V gene are GTSNPN and SVGIG (reference sequence). V was shortened by 4 bases and J by 3 bases, with 10 bases between the two germline ends. TCRdb keeps only in-frame clones here, not all; method: immunoSEQ multiplex PCR. This table holds 55,000 or so clones, around 93% found once. The sequence was obtained from a female donor in good health, enrolled as a control in a pregnancy study. The gene calls are TRBV30 and TRBJ1-5; weak D call: TRBD1 (6 bases). Specimen: CD4+ T cells from peripheral blood mononuclear cells, collected after pregnancy. The CDR3 sequence: CAWTTGYNQPQHF. For the CDR3, the DNA is TGTGCCTGGACCACAGGGTACAATCAGCCCCAGCATTTT.